The 7 T cell receptor beta chains reported below all come from one sample, sequenced in a study of blood T cells in healthy people across ages. Alongside a J-beta primer mix, a sample-barcoded 5' primer served in a second PCR lasting about 7 to 12 cycles. Each CDR3 protein gets one entry after TCRdb re-called the 5' RACE reads with MiXCR. The table has about 780,000 distinct CDR3 sequences, under 80% seen once; the top ten hold 28%. Material: blood. These TCRs come from a man aged 25-45 years in good health.

The V call is TRBV9, the J call TRBJ2-1; 7 nucleotides line up with TRBD1. The CDR3 has 16 amino acids. With 0 bases clipped from V and 7 bases from J, the junction kept 10 bases outside the gene matches. Germline V gives CDR1 SGDLS, CDR2 YYNGEE. The CDR3 nucleotides read TGTGCCAGCAGCGTAGGAGGGGGCCCCCCGAGGAATGAGCAGTTCTTC. This codes for CASSVGGGPPRNEQFF.

The CDR3 coding sequence is TGCAGTGCTAGAGTAACAAGTTGGAACACTGAAGCTTTCTTT. It yields the protein CSARVTSWNTEAFF. This chain joins TRBV20-1 and TRBJ1-1; D ambiguous. The germline gives CDR1 DFQATT, CDR2 SNEGSKA (reference sequence). Trimming pared 1 base from V and 1 base from J, leaving 10 bases between. The CDR3 loop spans 14 amino acids.

The rearrangement joins TRBV15 to TRBJ1-2; 7 nucleotides line up with TRBD1. This CDR3 comprises 13 residues. Germline V lookup: CDR1 LNHNV, CDR2 YYDKDF (reference sequence). The junction had 4 bases not matched to a gene; V was cut back by 6 bases and J by 3 bases. CDR3 amino acids: CATRPGQDYGYTF. The CDR3 DNA reads as TGTGCCACCAGGCCTGGACAGGACTATGGCTACACCTTC.

Notes on this clonotype: A much bigger clone sits one base away, suggesting this may be a read error. J is TRBJ2-5 and V is TRBV12-3 or TRBV12-4, with 7 bases lining up with TRBD1. The CDR3 runs 15 residues. CDR3 sequence reads: CACSPTGQSKRPQYF. CDR3 DNA: TGTGCCTGCAGTCCAACGGGACAGTCTAAGAGACCCCAGTACTTC.

The J gene is TRBJ2-4, the V gene TRBV29-1, with no clear D. Trimming stripped 0 bases from V and 0 bases from J, with 9 bases between. This CDR3 comprises 15 residues. Germline V gene lookup returns CDR1 SQVTM and CDR2 ANQGSEA. Here the CDR3 DNA reads TGCAGCGTTGAAGAATCCCCTTTAGCCAAAAACATTCAGTACTTC. Amino acids: CSVEESPLAKNIQYF.

This clonotype occurred a few times. The chain uses TRBV25-1 and TRBJ1-2, with 7 bases aligning to TRBD1. The CDR3 has 14 residues. The trim removed 4 bases at V and 1 base at J, leaving 3 bases unmatched. Germline values: CDR1 MGHDK, CDR2 SYGVNS. CDR3 in amino acids: CASSVQGSNYGYTF. The DNA for the CDR3 is TGTGCCAGCAGTGTACAGGGGAGTAACTATGGCTACACCTTC.

The chain combines TRBV4-2 with TRBJ2-7; 8 bases align to TRBD1. The CDR3 consists of 16 residues. Per germline, CDR1 LGHNA and CDR2 YNFKEQ. J lost 5 bases, V lost 4 bases, and 13 bases had no gene match. In nucleotides, the CDR3 is TGTGCCAGCAGCCGAGCCCGGACAGGGTCGGCCCACGAGCAGTACTTC. This codes for CASSRARTGSAHEQYF.